These 25 T cell receptor beta chains came from one sample sequenced in a study of blood T cell repertoires in COVID-19. Only in-frame clones appear in the TCRdb table, and some are missing; sequencing was by immunoSEQ multiplex PCR. The table shows 250,000 to 300,000 clones, with under 90% occurring only once. Input material: peripheral blood. The receptors shown here come from a woman aged 18-35 years with acute or convalescent COVID-19.

The rearrangement uses TRBV19 and TRBJ1-2; 7 nucleotides line up with TRBD1. In germline, CDR1 is LNHDA, CDR2 SQIVND (reference sequence). V gave up 4 bases and J gave up 4 bases; unmatched junction bases: 6. The CDR3 covers 14 residues. CDR3 protein: CASSNPGQLYGYTF. The CDR3 nucleotides read TGTGCCAGTAGTAACCCGGGACAGCTCTATGGCTACACCTTC.

This clone was seen once. The chain recombines TRBV13 with TRBJ2-3; D is perhaps TRBD2 (5 bases). Germline CDR1 and CDR2: PRHDT and FYEKMQ (reference sequence). The CDR3 totals 15 residues. Trimming cost V 5 bases and J 2 bases, with 14 bases left between them. The CDR3 reads CASSRIGLSTDTQYF. The CDR3 DNA reads as TGTGCCAGCAGCCGAATCGGACTTTCCACAGATACGCAGTATTTT.

The table lists this clone with a few counts. The CDR3 coding sequence is TGTGCCAGCAGGACGGACAGGGGGAACACTGAAGCTTTCTTT. This sequence encodes CASRTDRGNTEAFF. The chain combines TRBV6-6 with TRBJ1-1, with 9 bases matching TRBD1. The CDR3 totals 14 residues. CDR1 MNHNY and CDR2 SVGAGI come from the germline V gene (reference sequence). V lost 6 bases to trimming and J lost 1 base; unmatched junction nucleotides: 3.

The J gene is TRBJ2-1, the V gene TRBV6-5; D is undetermined. V lost 6 bases, J lost 3 bases, and 15 bases lay in between. The CDR3 runs 15 residues. The germline gives CDR1 MNHEY, CDR2 SVGAGI. The CDR3 nucleotides read TGTGCCAGCAGGACCTGGATTAGCAACTACAATGAGCAGTTCTTC. Residues: CASRTWISNYNEQFF.

In DNA, the CDR3 is TGTGCCAGCAGCCAACAGGGGGGCTCCTACGAGCAGTACTTC. The encoded protein is CASSQQGGSYEQYF. The V and J genes are TRBV7-3 and TRBJ2-7; 8 nucleotides agree with TRBD1. Germline assignment: CDR1 SGHTA and CDR2 FQGTGA. The CDR3 totals 14 residues. Germline trimming cut 5 bases from V and 0 bases from J; bases unmatched to any gene: 3. The variable domain in full, with the rest retrieved from reference TRBV7-3 and TRBJ2-7, is GAGVSQTPSNKVTEKGKYVELRCDPISGHTALYWYRQSLGQGPEFLIYFQGTGAADDSGLPNDRFFAVRPEGSVSTLKIQRTERGDSAVYLCASSQQGGSYEQYFGPGTRLTVT.

This clone was seen more than once but under ten times. V is TRBV6-5 and J is TRBJ1-4, with TRBD1 as a possible D gene (5 bases). The ends were cut back, 4 bases at V and 8 bases at J, with 17 bases in the middle. CDR3 length: 15 amino acids. Germline-derived CDR1 and CDR2 are MNHEY and SVGAGI. The CDR3 sequence: CASSFGGGVGEKLFF. The DNA for the CDR3 is TGTGCCAGCAGTTTCGGCGGAGGGGTTGGGGAAAAACTGTTTTTT.

The table lists this clone with a count of one. The chain uses TRBV5-6 and TRBJ1-2; TRBD1 matches 7 bases. The CDR3 contains 15 residues. V was pared by 0 bases and J by 3 bases, with 5 bases of the junction left unmatched. Per the germline V gene, CDR1 is SGHDT and CDR2 is YYEEEE. CDR3 in amino acids: CASSLGQGGYYGYTF. CDR3 nucleotides: TGTGCCAGCAGCTTGGGGCAGGGGGGTTACTATGGCTACACCTTC.

The chain joins TRBV30 to TRBJ1-6; possible D gene TRBD1, 6 bases. Looked up from germline, CDR1 is GTSNPN and CDR2 is SVGIG (reference sequence). Trimming stripped 3 bases from V and 10 bases from J, with 16 bases between. The length of the CDR3 is 14 residues. The chain's CDR3 is CAWSRDNMGSPLHF. The CDR3 nucleotides read TGTGCCTGGAGCAGGGACAATATGGGATCACCCCTCCACTTT.

In its sample, this clone was seen once. The chain joins TRBV11-2 to TRBJ2-5, with D possibly matching TRBD1 (5 bases). Germline-derived CDR1 and CDR2 are SGHAT and FQNNGV. V was clipped by 5 bases and J by 1 base, with 11 bases between them. The CDR3 has 14 amino acids. DNA of the CDR3: TGTGCCAGCAGCAGAAACCAGGGCCAAGAGACCCAGTACTTC. Its protein product is CASSRNQGQETQYF.

This rearrangement joins TRBV27 to TRBJ1-1; D is perhaps TRBD1 (6 bases). Germline V gene sequence: CDR1 MNHEY, CDR2 SMNVEV (reference sequence). The CDR3 is 14 residues long. The V end lost 10 bases, the J end lost 11 bases, and 26 bases lay between the germline ends. The CDR3 DNA sequence: TGTGCCACCTCACTTACACGGGACACCCGTCGCGCTTTCTTT. Protein: CATSLTRDTRRAFF.

The chain has TRBV30 and TRBJ2-1; D unresolved. Per the germline V gene, CDR1 is GTSNPN and CDR2 is SVGIG (reference sequence). This CDR3 comprises 14 residues. V gave up 2 bases and J gave up 0 bases, with 8 bases separating them. The CDR3 DNA is TGTGCCTGGAGTCCTCGTTTCTCCTACAATGAGCAGTTCTTC. Its translation is CAWSPRFSYNEQFF. Using reference TRBV30 and TRBJ2-1 for the parts outside the CDR3, the full variable domain is SQTIHQWPATLVQPVGSPLSLECTVEGTSNPNLYWYRQAAGRGLQLLFYSVGIGQISSEVPQNLSASRPQDRQFILSSKKLLLSDSGFYLCAWSPRFSYNEQFFGPGTRLTVL.

The V gene is TRBV9, the J gene TRBJ1-5, with D perhaps TRBD1 (5 bases). CDR1 is SGDLS, CDR2 YYNGEE, per germline. Trimming shortened V by 0 bases and J by 2 bases, and 9 bases separated the two germline ends. This CDR3 spans 15 amino acids. Here the CDR3 DNA reads TGTGCCAGCAGCGTAGGGGGGGATGGCAATCAGCCCCAGCATTTT. It translates to CASSVGGDGNQPQHF.

V usage is TRBV30 and J usage is TRBJ1-2, with 7 bases identical to TRBD1. The CDR3 is 15 amino acids. The V gene's germline CDR1 is GTSNPN and CDR2 SVGIG (reference sequence). V gave up 0 bases and J gave up 2 bases; unmatched junction bases: 6. In DNA, the CDR3 is TGTGCCTGGAGTGTACTTACAGGGGTAAACTATGGCTACACCTTC. It translates to CAWSVLTGVNYGYTF.

This sequence joins TRBV12-3 or TRBV12-4 and TRBJ2-7; D might be TRBD2 (5 bases). V shed 6 bases and J shed 4 bases, with 13 bases lying between them. The CDR3 has 13 residues. CDR3 nucleotide sequence: TGTGCCAGCAGCCGTAGGACGGGATACGAGCAGTACTTC. This codes for CASSRRTGYEQYF.

V is TRBV6-2 or TRBV6-3 and J is TRBJ1-5, with D possibly matching TRBD1 (6 bases). V shed 5 bases and J shed 1 base, with 12 bases lying between them. Germline V gene data show CDR1 as MNHEY and CDR2 as SVGEGT. This CDR3 has 15 amino acids. The CDR3 sequence is CASSTRQASNQPQHF. CDR3 sequence (DNA): TGTGCCAGCAGTACTCGACAGGCCAGCAATCAGCCCCAGCATTTT.

J is TRBJ2-3 and V is TRBV27; 9 positions agree with TRBD1. CDR1 is MNHEY, CDR2 SMNVEV, per germline (reference sequence). J was trimmed by 3 bases and V by 7 bases; bases with no gene match: 2. The CDR3 is 13 amino acids. CDR3 DNA: TGTGCCAGCAAGGACAGGGGAACAGATACGCAGTATTTT. Protein: CASKDRGTDTQYF.

This rearrangement joins TRBV6-4 to TRBJ2-1, with 7 bases aligning to TRBD2. Per germline, CDR1 MRHNA and CDR2 SNTAGT. After removal of 3 bases from V and 3 bases from J, the junction contained 11 bases not matched to a gene. CDR3 length equals 17 residues. In DNA form, the CDR3 reads TGTGCCAGCAGTGAGCAAGCGCGCGGGAGTCTCTACAATGAGCAGTTCTTC. The encoded protein is CASSEQARGSLYNEQFF.

The chain has TRBV7-8 and TRBJ1-6, with a tentative D call TRBD1 (6 bases). Germline-derived CDR1 and CDR2 are SGHVS and FQNEAQ. CDR3 length: 15 amino acids. Trimming took 1 base from V and 11 from J, leaving 15 bases between them. As DNA, the CDR3 is TGTGCCAGCAGCTTAGGAGGTCAGGGGAGGGCACCCCTCCACTTT. It specifies CASSLGGQGRAPLHF.

The chain carries TRBV6-5 and TRBJ2-2; D might be TRBD1 (6 bases). The CDR3 runs 14 residues. The germline V and J ends were trimmed by 4 bases and 1 base, with 7 bases remaining between them. Germline CDR1 is MNHEY and CDR2 is SVGAGI. CDR3 in DNA: TGTGCCAGCAGTTCACAGGGGAACACCGGGGAGCTGTTTTTT. Translation gives CASSSQGNTGELFF.

V gene TRBV5-1 combines with J gene TRBJ1-3, with D perhaps matching TRBD1 (6 bases). The CDR3 runs to 16 residues. CDR1 SGHRS and CDR2 YFSETQ come from the germline V gene. The V gene lost 4 bases and the J gene lost 0 bases, with 14 bases spanning the gap. The CDR3 DNA follows: TGCGCCAGCAGCCGGCTAGTAGGGGGCTCTGGAAACACCATATATTTT. Translating gives CASSRLVGGSGNTIYF.

This clone occurred a few times. The rearrangement uses TRBV28 and TRBJ2-7, with 8 bases that match TRBD2. Germline V gene lookup returns CDR1 MDHEN and CDR2 SYDVKM. This CDR3 contains 11 residues. J gave up 10 bases and V 6 bases, and 5 bases lay outside the gene matches. The CDR3 sequence is CASRRAGEQYF. DNA of the CDR3: TGTGCCAGCAGGCGAGCGGGAGAACAGTACTTC.

The chain is built from TRBV28 and TRBJ1-5, with a weak D call TRBD1 (5 bases). This CDR3 contains 14 residues. Per the germline V gene, CDR1 is MDHEN and CDR2 is SYDVKM. V lost 6 bases to trimming and J lost 2 bases, with 11 bases between them. This CDR3 is CASRPGGGNQPQHF. CDR3 DNA sequence: TGTGCCAGCAGGCCCGGGGGGGGCAATCAGCCCCAGCATTTT.

This clone has a handful of counts. At the DNA level, this CDR3 is encoded by other sequences in the same sample as well. The chain is built from TRBV9 and TRBJ2-2; D gene uncertain. CDR1 and CDR2 from the germline V gene are SGDLS and YYNGEE. Trimming took off 4 bases at V and 2 bases at J, with 3 bases between the two ends. The CDR3 runs to 12 residues. The CDR3 region is CASSLNTGELFF. In nucleotides, the CDR3 is TGTGCCAGCAGCCTCAACACCGGGGAGCTGTTTTTT.

The chain uses TRBV12-3 or TRBV12-4 and TRBJ2-5; D is perhaps TRBD1 (5 bases). Between the trimmed V and J ends, which lost 3 bases and 3 bases, there was a span of 8 bases. The CDR3 sequence is 13 residues long. The CDR3, as DNA: TGTGCCAGCAGTTTTACAGGAAAAGAGACCCAGTACTTC. Encoded protein: CASSFTGKETQYF.

The chain employs TRBV9 and TRBJ1-2; TRBD1 agrees at 9 bases. With V trimmed by 0 bases and J by 0 bases, 9 bases remained unmatched. The germline gives CDR1 SGDLS, CDR2 YYNGEE. The length of the CDR3 is 18 residues. For the CDR3, the DNA is TGTGCCAGCAGCGTAGGGGTGGTGGGGACAGGGTCTAACTATGGCTACACCTTC. This codes for CASSVGVVGTGSNYGYTF.